This T cell receptor beta chain was observed in a study of monozygotic twins with inflammatory bowel disease. General study points: There was no support for any single strong signal or clonotype associated with IBD. Sharing of clonotypes with others was lower in IBD patients than in healthy twins, and this was especially so with disease activity.

TCRdb reprocessed the 5' RACE reads and keeps a single row for each CDR3 protein, giving no DNA. This repertoire includes some 400,000 distinct CDR3 sequences. On this clonotype itself: The antigen remains unidentified.

The germline gives CDR1 SGHRS, CDR2 YFSETQ. The CDR3 length is 15 residues. Sequencing was done on a sample of blood. The genes are TRBV5-1 and TRBJ1-2; TCRdb reports TRBD1, a call that lacks DNA to check it against. This TCR came from a human donor with ulcerative colitis or Crohn's disease, or a healthy co-twin of an affected twin (not recorded which). The CDR3 sequence: CASSGLGTPNYGYTF.